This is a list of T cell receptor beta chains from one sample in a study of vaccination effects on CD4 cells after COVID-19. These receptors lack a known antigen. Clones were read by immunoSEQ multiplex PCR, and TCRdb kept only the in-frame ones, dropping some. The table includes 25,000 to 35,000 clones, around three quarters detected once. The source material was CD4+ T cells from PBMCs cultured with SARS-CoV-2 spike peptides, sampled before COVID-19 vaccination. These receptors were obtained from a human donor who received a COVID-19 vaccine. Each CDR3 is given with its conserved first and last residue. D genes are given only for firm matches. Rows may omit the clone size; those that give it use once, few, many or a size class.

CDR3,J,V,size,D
CATKCWGQGRYEQYF,TRBJ2-7,TRBV24-1,-,TRBD1
CASSHIGTIGYQETQYF,TRBJ2-5,TRBV10-2,-,-
CASSSLPRTSGRKETQYF,TRBJ2-5,TRBV5-1,few,TRBD2
CASHKADPQDEQYF,TRBJ2-7,TRBV5-1,-,-
CASRRDRESVSPLHF,TRBJ1-6,TRBV5-4,-,TRBD1
CSVSGVVTDTQYF,TRBJ2-3,TRBV29-1,few,TRBD2
CASSPGTRSDTQYF,TRBJ2-3,TRBV3-1/TRBV3-2,-,TRBD2
CASSQRGQGNYGYTF,TRBJ1-2,TRBV5-4,few,TRBD1
CAWRPQGFRPEAFF,TRBJ1-1,TRBV30,few,-
CASSGQVTDTQYF,TRBJ2-3,TRBV7-2,-,TRBD1
CASSLGYEQYF,TRBJ2-7,TRBV28,-,-
CASSYPRRNGTGVAFF,TRBJ1-1,TRBV6-5,-,TRBD1
CASSLGGTTDTQYF,TRBJ2-3,TRBV5-1,-,-
CASSVGSGSTDTQYF,TRBJ2-3,TRBV10-2,once,-
CASSWGTGSNQPQHF,TRBJ1-5,TRBV11-2,-,TRBD1
CASSQAIGPDTQYF,TRBJ2-3,TRBV3-1/TRBV3-2,-,-